The 13 T cell receptor beta chains given below trace back to one sample, sequenced in a study of cytomegalovirus exposure and HLA in healthy donors. The PCR had 60 Vbeta and 13 Jbeta primers. The protocol was immunoSEQ multiplex PCR, while the TCRdb copy is restricted to in-frame clones and leaves out a portion. Of approximately 150,000 clones in the sample, around four fifths are singletons; the top ten hold 1.3%. The specimen sequenced was PBMCs. All receptors come from a man younger than 45 in good health and CMV-seronegative.

This chain links TRBV30 with TRBJ1-5; D uncertain. The CDR3 length is 12 residues. V dropped 6 bases and J dropped 7 bases, with 13 bases sitting between them. In germline, CDR1 is GTSNPN, CDR2 SVGIG (reference sequence). Here the CDR3 DNA reads TGTGCCTGCTCCGGAGGTCCCCAGCCCCAGCATTTT. Amino acid sequence: CACSGGPQPQHF.

In this sample, this clone turned up a few times. J is TRBJ1-1 and V is TRBV7-3; perhaps TRBD1 as D (5 bases). V was shortened by 2 bases and J by 5 bases, with 12 bases between the two germline ends. The germline V gene encodes CDR1 SGHTA and CDR2 FQGTGA. The CDR3 covers 14 residues. The CDR3 loop reads CASSLVGGVTEAFF. CDR3 nucleotides: TGTGCCAGCAGCTTAGTGGGGGGGGTAACTGAAGCTTTCTTT.

This clone was counted between two and nine times. V gene TRBV7-2 combines with J gene TRBJ2-2; maybe TRBD2 (5 bases). The germline V and J ends were trimmed by 2 bases and 1 base, with 11 bases remaining between them. From germline, CDR1 is SGHTA and CDR2 FQGNSA. CDR3 size: 16 residues. DNA for the CDR3: TGTGCCAGCAGCTTAACTAGACTTCTGAACACCGGGGAGCTGTTTTTT. It encodes CASSLTRLLNTGELFF.

This rearrangement joins TRBV9 to TRBJ2-5; 8 positions agree with TRBD2. The CDR3 is 14 residues long. The germline CDR1 and CDR2 sequences are SGDLS and YYNGEE. V was clipped by 4 bases and J by 3 bases; unmatched bases: 5. CDR3 residues: CASSKAGGEETQYF. The CDR3 nucleotides read TGTGCCAGCAGCAAGGCCGGGGGGGAAGAGACCCAGTACTTC.

The chain combines TRBV19 with TRBJ2-1; 9 positions match TRBD2. The CDR3 loop spans 17 amino acids. Germline trimming cut 5 bases from V and 8 bases from J; bases unmatched to any gene: 16. CDR1 is LNHDA and CDR2 is SQIVND in the germline V gene (reference sequence). CDR3 loop: CASSPFNLREGLHEQFF. The CDR3 DNA reads TGTGCCAGTAGTCCATTCAATTTGCGGGAGGGCCTACATGAGCAGTTCTTC. Full variable domain (outside the CDR3, taken from reference TRBV19 and TRBJ2-1): DGGITQSPKYLFRKEGQNVTLSCEQNLNHDAMYWYRQDPGQGLRLIYYSQIVNDFQKGDIAEGYSVSREKKESFPLTVTSAQKNPTAFYLCASSPFNLREGLHEQFFGPGTRLTVL.

The DNA for the CDR3 is TGTGCCATCCGACAACACGATAGCAATCAGCCCCAGCATTTT. Translated: CAIRQHDSNQPQHF. V and J are TRBV10-3 and TRBJ1-5; D ambiguous. Deletions cut 8 bases from V and 0 bases from J, with 11 bases between. The CDR3 totals 14 residues. CDR1 is ENHRY, CDR2 SYGVKD, per germline.

V usage is TRBV4-2 and J usage is TRBJ2-1; 8 bases match TRBD2. The CDR3 is made up of 16 amino acids. The junction had 9 bases not matched to a gene; V was cut back by 0 bases and J by 8 bases. CDR1 is LGHNA and CDR2 is YNFKEQ in the germline V gene. The CDR3 bases are TGTGCCAGCAGCCAAGAAGATCAAGCGGGAGTGGATGAGCAGTTCTTC. This gives the protein CASSQEDQAGVDEQFF.

The chain is built from TRBV11-3 and TRBJ2-7, with 10 bases fitting TRBD2. In germline, CDR1 is SGHNT, CDR2 YENEEA. The CDR3 totals 13 residues. After removal of 6 bases from V and 6 bases from J, the junction contained 5 bases not matched to a gene. In DNA form, the CDR3 reads TGTGCCAGCAGGTCTAGCGGGAGCCCCGAGCAGTACTTC. Amino acid sequence: CASRSSGSPEQYF.

V is TRBV10-3 and J is TRBJ2-7; 7 nucleotides agree with TRBD1. The junction had 6 bases not matched to a gene; V was cut back by 8 bases and J by 2 bases. Germline loops: CDR1 ENHRY, CDR2 SYGVKD. This CDR3 comprises 13 residues. The CDR3 DNA reads as TGTGCCATCCCCCGGGACAGTCCCTACGAGCAGTACTTC. It codes for CAIPRDSPYEQYF.

The chain combines TRBV25-1 with TRBJ1-2; 10 positions match TRBD1. The CDR3 totals 18 residues. The V gene's germline CDR1 is MGHDK and CDR2 SYGVNS. V was clipped by 3 bases and J by 2 bases; unmatched bases: 12. The CDR3 region is CASSESGDRGLRNYGYTF. In DNA, the CDR3 is TGTGCCAGCAGTGAGTCCGGGGACAGGGGCCTGCGGAACTATGGCTACACCTTC.

A remark on this clone: Germline and junction disagree at one end, which may indicate a read error. This chain links TRBV19 with TRBJ2-1; 14 bases agree with TRBD2. Germline CDR1 reads LNHDA; CDR2 reads SQIVND (reference sequence). The CDR3 contains 14 residues. The CDR3 loop is CASSESGLAGERFF. The DNA for the CDR3 is TGTGCCAGTAGTGAATCGGGACTAGCGGGAGAGCGGTTCTTC.

This chain connects TRBV7-9 to TRBJ2-3, with TRBD2 matching over 9 bases. Germline V gene data show CDR1 as SEHNR and CDR2 as FQNEAQ (reference sequence). The CDR3 is 16 amino acids. V lost 3 bases and J lost 1; bases outside the gene matches: 5. CDR3 sequence: CASSFAAGGRTDTQYF. CDR3 nucleotide sequence: TGTGCCAGCAGCTTTGCAGCGGGAGGACGCACAGATACGCAGTATTTT.

The rearrangement links TRBV2 to TRBJ1-5, with D possibly matching TRBD1 (6 bases). Trimming removed 6 bases at V and 0 bases at J, with 12 bases between. The CDR3 length is 15 residues. Germline assignment: CDR1 SNHLY and CDR2 FYNNEI. CDR3 sequence (DNA): TGTGCCAGCAGGGGCTGGGACAATAGCAATCAGCCCCAGCATTTT. Its protein product is CASRGWDNSNQPQHF.